These 25 T cell receptor beta chains share one sample of origin, sequenced in a study of T-cell memory formation after mild COVID-19. One entry per CDR3 protein, called by TCRdb with MiXCR from the 5' RACE reads. This table holds 68,000 or so distinct CDR3 sequences, 16% found once. Sequenced material: PBMCs or a T cell subset sorted from them (not recorded which). The receptors come from an adult woman who had mild COVID-19 (a few samples of this study predate the infection). Cell type and time point are not known.

J is TRBJ2-3 and V is TRBV20-1; TRBD2 aligns across 7 bases. The trim removed 3 bases at V and 1 base at J, leaving 10 bases unmatched. Germline CDR1 reads DFQATT; CDR2 reads SNEGSKA (reference sequence). This CDR3 is built from 16 residues. CDR3 coding DNA: TGCAGTGCTAGGGACTTAGCGGGTGTCGGCACAGATACGCAGTATTTT. Translated, it gives CSARDLAGVGTDTQYF.

This clonotype was observed a few times. This rearrangement joins TRBV5-1 to TRBJ2-7, with TRBD1 matching 10 bases. In germline, CDR1 is SGHRS, CDR2 YFSETQ. Trimming at V came to 0 bases and at J to 3 bases, leaving 3 bases not matched to a gene. The CDR3 length is 15 residues. The CDR3 coding sequence is TGCGCCAGCAGCTTGGGACAGGGGGCTGGCTACGAGCAGTACTTC. Protein product: CASSLGQGAGYEQYF.

The sample holds a few counts of this clonotype. The V call is TRBV4-1, the J call TRBJ1-1; D is possibly TRBD1 (5 bases). The CDR3 runs to 16 residues. V was shortened by 1 base and J by 5 bases, with 17 bases between the two germline ends. Germline V lookup: CDR1 MGHRA, CDR2 YSYEKL. CDR3 in DNA: TGCGCCAGCAGCCAAGTCGGTCGCAGGGCGGGGACTGAAGCTTTCTTT. It specifies CASSQVGRRAGTEAFF.

The sample holds a few counts of this clonotype. The chain uses TRBV9 and TRBJ2-7, with D tentatively TRBD2 (7 bases). The CDR3 is made up of 16 amino acids. Germline V gene data show CDR1 as SGDLS and CDR2 as YYNGEE. V shed 3 bases and J shed 2 bases, with 18 bases lying between them. The CDR3 DNA is TGTGCCAGCAGCGCAGGTTCGGGCGGGGGCACCTACGAGCAGTACTTC. Residues: CASSAGSGGGTYEQYF. The full variable domain, rest sourced from reference TRBV9 and TRBJ2-7, is DSGVTQTPKHLITATGQRVTLRCSPRSGDLSVYWYQQSLDQGLQFLIQYYNGEERAKGNILERFSAQQFPDLHSELNLSSLELGDSALYFCASSAGSGGGTYEQYFGPGTRLTVT.

The V and J genes are TRBV29-1 and TRBJ2-7, with 10 bases fitting TRBD1. This CDR3 has 13 amino acids. Losses at the gene ends were 6 bases for V and 5 bases for J; bases not matched to a gene: 7. The germline V gene has CDR1 SQVTM and CDR2 ANQGSEA. CDR3 sequence: CSVVGTGAHEQYF. DNA for the CDR3: TGCAGCGTGGTAGGGACAGGGGCCCACGAGCAGTACTTC.

This clonotype has a handful of counts. The rearrangement joins TRBV7-8 to TRBJ2-3; 8 bases fit TRBD2. Germline V gene sequence: CDR1 SGHVS, CDR2 FQNEAQ. CDR3 length: 15 residues. V dropped 5 bases and J dropped 9; count of bases not matched to a gene: 13. The CDR3 DNA sequence: TGTGCCAGCAGCCCCGTCGGGGGGGGGGCAGGCACGCAGTATTTT. Amino acid sequence: CASSPVGGGAGTQYF.

The rearrangement links TRBV5-5 to TRBJ2-7; no clear D gene. The CDR3 is made up of 12 amino acids. Germline V lookup: CDR1 SGHKS, CDR2 YYEKEE (reference sequence). V was pared by 0 bases and J by 6 bases, with 7 bases between. The DNA of the CDR3 is TGTGCCAGCAGCTTGGGAGTCAGCGAGCAGTACTTC. Amino acids: CASSLGVSEQYF.

In this sample, this clonotype turned up many times. The chain combines TRBV11-3 with TRBJ2-1, with D hard to call. The V gene lost 4 bases and the J gene lost 10 bases, with 8 bases spanning the gap. Germline V gene data show CDR1 as SGHNT and CDR2 as YENEEA. This CDR3 region has 11 residues. Here the CDR3 reads CASSYLGEQFF. The DNA of the CDR3 is TGTGCCAGCAGCTACCTCGGGGAGCAGTTCTTC.

The chain is built from TRBV5-4 and TRBJ1-1; D ambiguous. The CDR3 covers 15 residues. Trimming cost V 2 bases and J 3 bases, with 14 bases left between them. Germline V gene data show CDR1 as SGHNT and CDR2 as YYREEE (reference sequence). CDR3 sequence (DNA): TGTGCCAGCAGCTTCTCGGGCGGGGATGACACTGAAGCTTTCTTT. Protein sequence: CASSFSGGDDTEAFF.

This clonotype was recorded a few times. The rearrangement joins TRBV5-6 to TRBJ2-1; 12 bases match TRBD2. This CDR3 region has 17 residues. CDR1 SGHDT and CDR2 YYEEEE come from the germline V gene. V trimming: 5 bases; J trimming: 5 bases; junction bases outside the gene matches: 11. In DNA form, the CDR3 reads TGTGCCAGCAGAAATGGGCCTAGCGGGAGGGCCCACAATGAGCAGTTCTTC. It translates to CASRNGPSGRAHNEQFF. Filled out from reference TRBV5-6 and TRBJ2-1, the complete variable domain reads DAGVTQSPTHLIKTRGQQVTLRCSPKSGHDTVSWYQQALGQGPQFIFQYYEEEERQRGNFPDRFSGHQFPNYSSELNVNALLLGDSALYLCASRNGPSGRAHNEQFFGPGTRLTVL.

The chain combines TRBV7-9 with TRBJ2-1; D gene ambiguous. Germline CDR1 and CDR2: SEHNR and FQNEAQ (reference sequence). The CDR3 is 13 residues long. The germline V and J ends were trimmed by 8 bases and 2 bases, with 10 bases remaining between them. In nucleotides, the CDR3 is TGTGCCAGCCGGGTTATACCCTACAATGAGCAGTTCTTC. It is translated as CASRVIPYNEQFF.

The CDR3 DNA follows: TGTGCCAGCAACCACAGGGGGCGAGGGAACACCGGGGAGCTGTTTTTT. Translated, it gives CASNHRGRGNTGELFF. V is TRBV7-9 and J is TRBJ2-2; 9 nucleotides line up with TRBD1. The J segment lost 1 base and the V segment lost 7 bases, leaving 7 bases of the junction unmatched. Germline CDR1 SEHNR, CDR2 FQNEAQ (reference sequence). This CDR3 comprises 16 residues. Full variable domain (outside the CDR3, taken from reference TRBV7-9 and TRBJ2-2): DTGVSQNPRHKITKRGQNVTFRCDPISEHNRLYWYRQTLGQGPEFLTYFQNEAQLEKSRLLSDRFSAERPKGSFSTLEIQRTEQGDSAMYLCASNHRGRGNTGELFFGEGSRLTVL.

The V call is TRBV13, the J call TRBJ2-3; possibly TRBD1 for D (6 bases). Germline V gene data show CDR1 as PRHDT and CDR2 as FYEKMQ (reference sequence). The V gene lost 5 bases and the J gene lost 1 base, with 13 bases spanning the gap. The CDR3 consists of 15 residues. For the CDR3, the DNA is TGTGCCAGCAGCCCCCGACAGGTGGGCACAGATACGCAGTATTTT. This gives the protein CASSPRQVGTDTQYF.

The sample holds a few counts of this clonotype. The chain has TRBV4-1 and TRBJ2-3, with 8 bases aligning to TRBD1. Germline assignment: CDR1 MGHRA and CDR2 YSYEKL. J lost 0 bases, V lost 0 bases, and 2 bases had no gene match. This CDR3 spans 16 amino acids. The CDR3 loop reads CASSQESGGSTDTQYF. CDR3 nucleotide sequence: TGCGCCAGCAGCCAAGAATCAGGGGGCAGCACAGATACGCAGTATTTT.

The table lists this clonotype with a few counts. The rearrangement joins TRBV15 to TRBJ2-7; 8 bases match TRBD2. The CDR3 totals 16 residues. The germline CDR1 and CDR2 sequences are LNHNV and YYDKDF (reference sequence). V lost 4 bases to trimming and J lost 0 bases; unmatched junction nucleotides: 8. CDR3 region: CATSTNTGGDSYEQYF. The CDR3 DNA reads TGTGCCACCAGCACTAATACGGGGGGGGACTCCTACGAGCAGTACTTC.

This clonotype was picked up a small number of times. The rearrangement joins TRBV4-1 to TRBJ2-1; 13 positions agree with TRBD2. CDR1 MGHRA and CDR2 YSYEKL come from the germline V gene. This CDR3 is built from 16 residues. J gave up 10 bases and V 0 bases, and 6 bases lay outside the gene matches. Here the CDR3 DNA reads TGCGCCAGCAGCCAAGATCGGGGGACTAGCGGGGTAGAGCAGTTCTTC. Protein sequence: CASSQDRGTSGVEQFF.

This clonotype was observed many times. The V and J genes are TRBV5-1 and TRBJ2-1, with D perhaps TRBD2 (5 bases). V was cut by 1 base and J by 7 bases, with 6 bases left in between. Germline CDR1 reads SGHRS; CDR2 reads YFSETQ. This CDR3 comprises 12 residues. CDR3 loop: CASSLTGNEQFF. Here the CDR3 DNA reads TGCGCCAGCAGCTTGACGGGGAATGAGCAGTTCTTC. The whole variable domain, filled in from reference TRBV5-1 and TRBJ2-1, reads KAGVTQTPRYLIKTRGQQVTLSCSPISGHRSVSWYQQTPGQGLQFLFEYFSETQRNKGNFPGRFSGRQFSNSRSEMNVSTLELGDSALYLCASSLTGNEQFFGPGTRLTVL.

This clonotype was seen a handful of times. The chain carries TRBV18 and TRBJ1-1; 7 bases map to TRBD1. The CDR3 is made up of 16 amino acids. Germline CDR1 KGHSH, CDR2 LQKENI. The V gene end was trimmed by 3 bases and the J gene end by 4 bases; junction bases not matched to a gene: 11. In nucleotides, the CDR3 is TGTGCCAGCTCACCCCAGGGGGAACGCGTAGGCACTGAAGCTTTCTTT. Encoded protein: CASSPQGERVGTEAFF.

This clonotype was picked up a small number of times. The rearrangement joins TRBV7-9 to TRBJ2-7; D is ambiguous. The CDR3 length is 15 residues. The germline V gene has CDR1 SEHNR and CDR2 FQNEAQ (reference sequence). V gave up 1 base and J gave up 0 bases, with 10 bases separating them. The CDR3 is CASSLEIGVSYEQYF. For the CDR3, the DNA is TGTGCCAGCAGCTTAGAAATAGGAGTCTCCTACGAGCAGTACTTC.

This clonotype was seen a few times. The V gene is TRBV7-6, the J gene TRBJ2-3; D not resolved. The CDR3 contains 15 residues. The germline CDR1 and CDR2 sequences are SGHVS and FNYEAQ. V gave up 3 bases and J gave up 2 bases, with 12 bases separating them. CDR3 loop: CASSFSGPYTDTQYF. The CDR3 nucleotides are TGTGCCAGCAGCTTTTCCGGGCCTTACACAGATACGCAGTATTTT.

The sample holds a few counts of this clonotype. This sequence joins TRBV24-1 and TRBJ2-1, with 11 bases that match TRBD2. V lost 3 bases to trimming and J lost 8 bases; unmatched junction nucleotides: 2. CDR3 size: 14 residues. Germline V gene lookup returns CDR1 KGHDR and CDR2 SFDVKD. CDR3: CATSDLAGGYEQFF. CDR3 DNA: TGTGCCACCAGTGATCTAGCGGGAGGATATGAGCAGTTCTTC.

V and J are TRBV11-2 and TRBJ2-3; perhaps D is TRBD1 or TRBD2 (5 bases each). This CDR3 has 11 amino acids. V was cut by 6 bases and J by 6 bases, with 7 bases left in between. CDR1 and CDR2 from the germline V gene are SGHAT and FQNNGV. The CDR3 DNA follows: TGTGCCAGCAGTTGGGGGGATACGCAGTATTTT. As protein: CASSWGDTQYF.

This clonotype was recorded a few times. The rearrangement uses TRBV7-6 and TRBJ2-3; D not resolved. This CDR3 is built from 13 residues. Germline CDR1 reads SGHVS; CDR2 reads FNYEAQ. With 5 bases removed from V and 3 bases from J, the gap between germline ends came to 9 bases. CDR3 nucleotide sequence: TGTGCCAGCAGCCACGTCGAGACAGATACGCAGTATTTT. Protein product: CASSHVETDTQYF.

The rearrangement joins TRBV20-1 to TRBJ2-1; D unresolved. Germline V gene lookup returns CDR1 DFQATT and CDR2 SNEGSKA (reference sequence). V was pared by 3 bases and J by 0 bases, with 15 bases between. The CDR3 is made up of 16 amino acids. This CDR3 is CSARVYTQSSYNEQFF. CDR3 in DNA: TGCAGTGCTAGGGTTTACACCCAGAGCTCCTACAATGAGCAGTTCTTC.

This clonotype came up a few times. The chain recombines TRBV12-3 or TRBV12-4 with TRBJ2-5, with D perhaps matching TRBD1 (6 bases). The V gene lost 0 bases and the J gene lost 4 bases, with 9 bases spanning the gap. The CDR3 runs 14 residues. CDR3 residues: CASSLATGLETQYF. CDR3 in DNA: TGTGCCAGCAGTTTAGCGACAGGTTTAGAGACCCAGTACTTC.